Below are 25 T cell receptor beta chains sequenced from a single sample in a study of blood T cell repertoires in COVID-19. Repertoires were generated with immunoSEQ multiplex PCR, while TCRdb's copy carries only in-frame clones and drops some. The repertoire holds approximately 230,000 clones, with around nine tenths as singletons. Specimen: PBMCs or T cells enriched from blood (not recorded which). Receptor source: a woman aged 50 to 60 with acute COVID-19.

The chain recombines TRBV2 with TRBJ1-1, with D maybe TRBD1 (5 bases). Per the germline V gene, CDR1 is SNHLY and CDR2 is FYNNEI. The CDR3 consists of 13 residues. V lost 3 bases to trimming and J lost 1 base, with 6 bases between them. CDR3 loop: CASSDRENTEAFF. The CDR3, as DNA: TGTGCCAGCAGTGACAGGGAGAACACTGAAGCTTTCTTT.

The genes are TRBV2 and TRBJ2-7; TRBD1 aligns across 7 bases. V shed 5 bases and J 2 bases; nucleotides not matched to a gene: 6. Germline V lookup: CDR1 SNHLY, CDR2 FYNNEI. The CDR3 covers 14 residues. This CDR3 is CASSRGQTAYEQYF. In DNA form, the CDR3 reads TGTGCCAGCAGTCGGGGACAGACAGCCTACGAGCAGTACTTC.

Note on this clone: The same CDR3 is also encoded by other DNA sequences in this sample. This chain's CDR3 is CASSIGGLSYEQYF. As DNA, the CDR3 is TGTGCCAGTAGTATAGGGGGGCTATCCTACGAGCAGTACTTC. This chain links TRBV19 with TRBJ2-7, with a possible D match to TRBD1 (6 bases). The germline CDR1 and CDR2 sequences are LNHDA and SQIVND (reference sequence). V lost 1 base and J 1 base, leaving 8 bases between the germline ends. The length of the CDR3 is 14 residues.

The chain links TRBV11-2 to TRBJ1-4, with D perhaps matching TRBD1 (5 bases). The CDR3 loop spans 11 amino acids. From germline, CDR1 is SGHAT and CDR2 FQNNGV. The V end lost 3 bases, the J end lost 14 bases, and 10 bases lay between the germline ends. The CDR3 protein is CASSFRVWLFF. The CDR3 DNA reads as TGTGCCAGCAGCTTCAGGGTATGGCTGTTTTTT.

The chain carries TRBV4-2 and TRBJ2-5; TRBD2 agrees at 7 bases. Germline lookup yields CDR1 LGHNA and CDR2 YNFKEQ. The CDR3 spans 16 residues. The J segment lost 4 bases and the V segment lost 2 bases, leaving 10 bases of the junction unmatched. Here the CDR3 DNA reads TGTGCCAGCAGCCAATCTAGTGGGAGGGATCGAGAGACCCAGTACTTC. It specifies CASSQSSGRDRETQYF.

The chain couples TRBV15 to TRBJ1-2; D not resolved. CDR1 is LNHNV, CDR2 YYDKDF, per germline (reference sequence). Trimming shortened V by 5 bases and J by 2 bases, and 12 bases separated the two germline ends. This CDR3 is built from 14 residues. The CDR3 DNA reads as TGTGCCACCAGCCCTTTGGAGGGAAACTATGGCTACACCTTC. This gives the protein CATSPLEGNYGYTF.

This clone was seen only once. The chain uses TRBV29-1 and TRBJ2-3, with 10 positions matching TRBD2. V shed 3 bases, J shed 4 bases, and the junction held 7 bases outside the gene matches. There are 15 residues in the CDR3. Germline CDR1 is SQVTM and CDR2 is ANQGSEA. CDR3 sequence (DNA): TGCAGCGTTGAGTCTAGCGGGAGCCTTTCAGATACGCAGTATTTT. Translation gives CSVESSGSLSDTQYF.

This clone was observed once. The chain has TRBV2 and TRBJ2-2; 13 bases are shared with TRBD2. V shed 7 bases, J shed 0 bases, and the junction held 2 bases outside the gene matches. CDR1 and CDR2 (germline): SNHLY, FYNNEI. The CDR3 has 16 residues. The CDR3 loop is CASKGLAGPNTGELFF. CDR3 coding DNA: TGTGCCAGCAAGGGACTAGCGGGGCCGAACACCGGGGAGCTGTTTTTT.

The rearrangement joins TRBV9 to TRBJ2-3; 8 nucleotides match TRBD2. Looked up from germline, CDR1 is SGDLS and CDR2 is YYNGEE. The CDR3 runs 16 residues. V trimming: 0 bases; J trimming: 1 base; junction bases outside the gene matches: 4. CDR3 sequence: CASSVDPAGGTDTQYF. CDR3 DNA: TGTGCCAGCAGCGTAGACCCAGCGGGGGGCACAGATACGCAGTATTTT.

This chain links TRBV28 with TRBJ1-5; D remains unclear. The CDR3 is 14 residues long. Germline assignment: CDR1 MDHEN and CDR2 SYDVKM. Deletions cut 1 base from V and 4 bases from J, with 8 bases between. Written as DNA, the CDR3 is TGTGCCAGCAGTTTATTGGCGGGTAATCAGCCCCAGCATTTT. Its translation is CASSLLAGNQPQHF.

The V call is TRBV18, the J call TRBJ1-5; 7 bases align to TRBD1. This CDR3 contains 16 residues. The germline gives CDR1 KGHSH, CDR2 LQKENI. J lost 0 bases, V lost 6 bases, and 8 bases had no gene match. CDR3 sequence reads: CASSPERGHSNQPQHF. CDR3 coding DNA: TGTGCCAGCTCTCCCGAGAGGGGGCATAGCAATCAGCCCCAGCATTTT.

This chain connects TRBV7-6 to TRBJ2-1; no clear D. The CDR3 is 14 amino acids. Between the trimmed V and J ends, which lost 3 bases and 5 bases, there was a span of 11 bases. Germline V gene data show CDR1 as SGHVS and CDR2 as FNYEAQ. This chain's CDR3 is CASSLAHTHNEQFF. CDR3 coding DNA: TGTGCCAGCAGCTTGGCCCACACACACAATGAGCAGTTCTTC.

In DNA form, the CDR3 reads TGTGCCAGCAGTTTGGGTCGGGTTAACTATGGCTACACCTTC. It is translated as CASSLGRVNYGYTF. The chain is built from TRBV28 and TRBJ1-2; D gene unclear. V lost 3 bases and J 1 base, leaving 9 bases between the germline ends. The CDR3 has 14 amino acids. The germline gives CDR1 MDHEN, CDR2 SYDVKM.

This sequence joins TRBV9 and TRBJ1-6, with 8 bases matching TRBD1. Germline V gives CDR1 SGDLS, CDR2 YYNGEE. This CDR3 comprises 16 residues. Trimming took 3 bases from V and 6 from J; bases not matched to a gene: 8. CDR3: CASSAGQGLRNSPLHF. The CDR3 region has the DNA TGTGCCAGCAGCGCCGGACAGGGCCTCCGTAATTCACCCCTCCACTTT.

The gene calls are TRBV27 and TRBJ1-1; D might be TRBD1 (6 bases). V was clipped by 5 bases and J by 2 bases, with 12 bases between them. The CDR3 sequence is 14 residues long. CDR1 is MNHEY, CDR2 SMNVEV, per germline (reference sequence). The CDR3 region has the DNA TGTGCCAGCAGTGGCAGGGGTTTCAACACTGAAGCTTTCTTT. This encodes CASSGRGFNTEAFF.

The chain carries TRBV28 and TRBJ1-5; maybe TRBD1 (6 bases). This CDR3 is 15 amino acids long. Trimming took off 6 bases at V and 3 bases at J, with 15 bases between the two ends. Per germline, CDR1 MDHEN and CDR2 SYDVKM. CDR3 loop: CASRGGGQHNQPQHF. The CDR3 DNA sequence: TGTGCCAGCAGGGGCGGGGGCCAGCACAATCAGCCCCAGCATTTT.

The chain carries TRBV28 and TRBJ1-1; D not resolved. The length of the CDR3 is 13 residues. Germline V gene sequence: CDR1 MDHEN, CDR2 SYDVKM. V was trimmed by 5 bases and J by 9 bases, leaving 16 bases between them. The CDR3 loop reads CASSPGSKWKAFF. CDR3 sequence (DNA): TGTGCCAGCAGTCCAGGCAGCAAATGGAAAGCTTTCTTT.

V is TRBV5-1 and J is TRBJ1-1; 9 bases fit TRBD1. Germline loops: CDR1 SGHRS, CDR2 YFSETQ. The CDR3 extends over 15 amino acids. V trimming: 4 bases; J trimming: 12 bases; junction bases outside the gene matches: 16. DNA for the CDR3: TGCGCCAGCAGCACAAAAGGACAGGGGCACATGGAGTCTTTCTTT. Residues: CASSTKGQGHMESFF. Full variable domain (remainder filled in from reference TRBV5-1 and TRBJ1-1): KAGVTQTPRYLIKTRGQQVTLSCSPISGHRSVSWYQQTPGQGLQFLFEYFSETQRNKGNFPGRFSGRQFSNSRSEMNVSTLELGDSALYLCASSTKGQGHMESFFGQGTRLTVV.

This sequence joins TRBV28 and TRBJ2-7, with a possible D match to TRBD2 (6 bases). Germline CDR1 MDHEN, CDR2 SYDVKM. The CDR3 extends over 13 amino acids. V was clipped by 4 bases and J by 6 bases, with 13 bases between them. DNA of the CDR3: TGTGCCAGCAGTTACCCGGGGGTTGTCGAGCAGTACTTC. It yields the protein CASSYPGVVEQYF.

This sequence joins TRBV20-1 and TRBJ2-7, with D unresolved. The length of the CDR3 is 13 residues. Germline CDR1 DFQATT, CDR2 SNEGSKA (reference sequence). Trimming stripped 3 bases from V and 4 bases from J, with 13 bases between. CDR3 residues: CSASGTLIYEQYF. The CDR3 DNA sequence: TGCAGTGCTAGTGGCACTTTAATTTACGAGCAGTACTTC.

The chain couples TRBV30 to TRBJ1-2; TRBD1 is a possible D gene (5 bases). The V end lost 2 bases, the J end lost 7 bases, and 11 bases lay between the germline ends. From germline, CDR1 is GTSNPN and CDR2 SVGIG (reference sequence). The CDR3 covers 12 residues. The CDR3 DNA reads as TGTGCCTGGAGTATAGACAGTCGTGGCTACACCTTC. Translated: CAWSIDSRGYTF.

A few counts support this clone. The rearrangement uses TRBV2 and TRBJ2-2, with D maybe TRBD1 (5 bases). Per germline, CDR1 SNHLY and CDR2 FYNNEI. V lost 7 bases and J 3 bases, leaving 6 bases between the germline ends. The CDR3 runs 12 residues. CDR3 region: CASTGYTGELFF. The CDR3 DNA reads TGTGCCAGCACAGGGTACACCGGGGAGCTGTTTTTT.

Concerning this clone itself: Within the sample, other DNA sequences also encode this same CDR3. The genes are TRBV18 and TRBJ1-5, with D maybe TRBD1 (5 bases). The germline V gene encodes CDR1 KGHSH and CDR2 LQKENI. The V end lost 2 bases, the J end lost 5 bases, and 7 bases lay between the germline ends. This CDR3 is 13 amino acids long. In nucleotides, the CDR3 is TGTGCCAGCTCACCAGGCAGGGATCAGCCCCAGCATTTT. Its translation is CASSPGRDQPQHF.

The CDR3 sequence is CASSLAQGNTEAFF. The CDR3, as DNA: TGTGCCAGCAGCTTAGCACAGGGGAACACTGAAGCTTTCTTT. The chain is built from TRBV7-3 and TRBJ1-1; D might be TRBD1 (6 bases). V lost 2 bases, J lost 1 base, and 8 bases lay in between. The CDR3 consists of 14 residues. Germline CDR1 reads SGHTA; CDR2 reads FQGTGA.

The chain joins TRBV7-2 to TRBJ2-2; 14 bases are shared with TRBD2. The J segment lost 6 bases and the V segment lost 5 bases, leaving 2 bases of the junction unmatched. This CDR3 is built from 15 residues. Germline CDR1 and CDR2: SGHTA and FQGNSA. As DNA, the CDR3 is TGTGCCAGCAGCCCGGGACTAGCGGGAGCCGGGGAGCTGTTTTTT. This encodes CASSPGLAGAGELFF.